Listed here are 20 T cell receptor beta chains from one sample, sequenced in a study of T cells after yellow fever vaccination. TCRdb reprocessed the 5' RACE reads via MiXCR and lists one record per CDR3 protein. The table lists around 300,000 distinct CDR3 sequences, approximately 4.3% of them singletons. Sequenced here: PBMCs, sampled 15 days after the yellow fever booster vaccination. These receptors were taken from a man between 18 and 35 years old who received the YFV17D yellow fever vaccine.

This clonotype was observed many times. The DNA for the CDR3 is TGTGCCAGCAGTGGCCGTGAGCAGCTAGCCTACAATGAGCAGTTCTTC. It yields the protein CASSGREQLAYNEQFF. The gene calls are TRBV6-5 and TRBJ2-1; D is unclear. There are 16 residues in the CDR3. Trimming left V 5 bases short and J 2 bases short, with 16 bases between. The germline V gene has CDR1 MNHEY and CDR2 SVGAGI.

This chain joins TRBV7-2 and TRBJ1-3; 7 bases are shared with TRBD1. Germline CDR1 and CDR2: SGHTA and FQGNSA. J gave up 0 bases and V 4 bases, and 3 bases lay outside the gene matches. The CDR3 totals 15 residues. This chain's CDR3 is CASSYRTGSGNTIYF. In nucleotides, the CDR3 is TGTGCCAGCAGCTATAGGACAGGCTCTGGAAACACCATATATTTT.

This clonotype showed up many times. The CDR3 nucleotides are TGCAGTGCTAGAGATTCGCGGGGAAACACCGGGGAGCTGTTTTTT. This encodes CSARDSRGNTGELFF. This chain uses TRBV20-1 with TRBJ2-2; D possibly corresponds to TRBD2 (6 bases). The CDR3 runs 15 residues. Trimming pared 0 bases from V and 2 bases from J, leaving 10 bases between. Germline V gene lookup returns CDR1 DFQATT and CDR2 SNEGSKA (reference sequence).

This sequence joins TRBV24-1 and TRBJ1-5, with 8 bases lining up with TRBD1. This CDR3 has 19 amino acids. Germline loops: CDR1 KGHDR, CDR2 SFDVKD. With V trimmed by 5 bases and J by 3 bases, 17 bases remained unmatched. CDR3 loop: CATSASPWDWTGTNQPQHF. The CDR3 DNA follows: TGTGCCACCAGTGCTTCACCTTGGGACTGGACAGGGACCAATCAGCCCCAGCATTTT.

This clonotype was seen only a few times. The V call is TRBV7-3, the J call TRBJ2-3, with unresolved D. CDR3 length equals 13 residues. V was cut by 5 bases and J by 5 bases, with 11 bases left in between. Germline V gene sequence: CDR1 SGHTA, CDR2 FQGTGA. CDR3 in DNA: TGTGCCAGCAGCCCCTCTATCCTAGATACGCAGTATTTT. It translates to CASSPSILDTQYF.

The table lists this clonotype with a few counts. The V call is TRBV6-1, the J call TRBJ1-6; a possible D gene is TRBD1 (5 bases). The CDR3 runs to 15 residues. Germline loops: CDR1 MNHNS, CDR2 SASEGT. V lost 1 base and J lost 7, with 11 bases in between. The CDR3: CASSEEGTWNSPLHF. DNA for the CDR3: TGTGCCAGCAGTGAAGAGGGGACCTGGAATTCACCCCTCCACTTT.

In this sample, this clonotype turned up many times. The chain is built from TRBV7-9 and TRBJ2-7; 14 bases fit TRBD2. CDR3 length: 16 amino acids. J gave up 4 bases and V 3 bases, and 5 bases lay outside the gene matches. Germline values: CDR1 SEHNR, CDR2 FQNEAQ (reference sequence). In nucleotides, the CDR3 is TGTGCCAGCAGCTTGACTAGCGGGGGGGCCCTGTACGAGCAGTACTTC. Protein: CASSLTSGGALYEQYF. Full variable domain (remainder filled in from reference TRBV7-9 and TRBJ2-7): DTGVSQNPRHKITKRGQNVTFRCDPISEHNRLYWYRQTLGQGPEFLTYFQNEAQLEKSRLLSDRFSAERPKGSFSTLEIQRTEQGDSAMYLCASSLTSGGALYEQYFGPGTRLTVT.

This clonotype occurred many times. J is TRBJ2-7 and V is TRBV6-2 or TRBV6-3, with 7 bases matching TRBD1. Trimming cost V 0 bases and J 4 bases; bases outside gene matches: 15. Germline V lookup: CDR1 MNHEY, CDR2 SVGEGT. The CDR3 runs 18 residues. CDR3 DNA sequence: TGTGCCAGCAGTTACTCGAGGGCCCGACAGGGCCTGTGGTACGAGCAGTACTTC. It is translated as CASSYSRARQGLWYEQYF.

This clonotype has at least ten counts. The chain joins TRBV6-5 to TRBJ2-2; 7 bases are shared with TRBD1. Germline V gene lookup returns CDR1 MNHEY and CDR2 SVGAGI. J was trimmed by 0 bases and V by 4 bases; bases with no gene match: 5. CDR3 length: 16 residues. The CDR3 nucleotides are TGTGCCAGCAGTTGGGAACAGGGGCCGAACACCGGGGAGCTGTTTTTT. This encodes CASSWEQGPNTGELFF.

There are a few counts of this clonotype. The chain uses TRBV7-2 and TRBJ2-7, with D possibly being TRBD1 or TRBD2 (5 bases each). V shed 1 base and J shed 2 bases, with 12 bases lying between them. There are 15 residues in the CDR3. CDR1 is SGHTA and CDR2 is FQGNSA in the germline V gene. The CDR3 sequence is CASSLVPGRAYEQYV. The CDR3 nucleotides read TGTGCCAGCAGCTTAGTCCCGGGACGAGCCTACGAGCAGTACGTC.

The chain carries TRBV29-1 and TRBJ1-1, with D uncertain. Germline V gene data show CDR1 as SQVTM and CDR2 as ANQGSEA. The ends were cut back, 1 base at V and 0 bases at J, with 6 bases in the middle. This CDR3 is built from 13 residues. CDR3 nucleotides: TGCAGCGTTGAAGCCAGGATGAACACTGAAGCTTTCTTT. Residues: CSVEARMNTEAFF.

Many counts were recorded for this clonotype. The chain joins TRBV6-2 or TRBV6-3 to TRBJ2-7; no definite D call. V lost 2 bases and J lost 3, with 8 bases in between. The CDR3 loop spans 13 amino acids. Germline loops: CDR1 MNHEY, CDR2 SVGEGT. In nucleotides, the CDR3 is TGTGCCAGCAGTTACGCAGGTCTCTACGAGCAGTACGTC. It encodes CASSYAGLYEQYV.

This chain uses TRBV4-1 with TRBJ2-7; 9 nucleotides align to TRBD1. The CDR3 contains 15 residues. Germline V CDR1 and CDR2: MGHRA, YSYEKL. J gave up 3 bases and V 1 base, and 4 bases lay outside the gene matches. The CDR3 loop reads CASSQVGTGFYEQYF. The CDR3 DNA sequence: TGCGCCAGCAGCCAAGTCGGGACAGGGTTCTACGAGCAGTACTTC.

This clonotype was observed a few times. The chain has TRBV3-1 and TRBJ1-1, with 7 bases matching TRBD1. V was clipped by 8 bases and J by 7 bases; unmatched bases: 10. CDR3 size: 13 residues. The V gene's germline CDR1 is LGHDT and CDR2 YNNKEL (reference sequence). CDR3 amino acids: CASGQADRGEAFF. The DNA for the CDR3 is TGTGCCAGCGGACAGGCGGACCGTGGTGAAGCTTTCTTT.

The rearrangement uses TRBV18 and TRBJ2-1; D is uncertain. Trimming left V 0 bases short and J 3 bases short, with 9 bases between. The germline V gene encodes CDR1 KGHSH and CDR2 LQKENI. CDR3 length equals 15 residues. The CDR3 region is CASSPPGSVYNEQFF. CDR3 in DNA: TGTGCCAGCTCACCACCGGGTTCCGTCTACAATGAGCAGTTCTTC.

This clonotype was detected many times. The V call is TRBV2, the J call TRBJ2-7; 7 nucleotides line up with TRBD1. Germline V CDR1 and CDR2: SNHLY, FYNNEI. CDR3 size: 17 residues. V dropped 6 bases and J dropped 7; count of bases not matched to a gene: 21. The CDR3 nucleotides read TGTGCCAGCAGAATTCCGAACCATCGTTCCCAGGGGGTGGAGCAGTACTTC. The encoded protein is CASRIPNHRSQGVEQYF.

V gene TRBV7-9 combines with J gene TRBJ2-7, with no clear D. Germline V gene lookup returns CDR1 SEHNR and CDR2 FQNEAQ (reference sequence). This CDR3 has 13 amino acids. The germline V and J ends were trimmed by 5 bases and 5 bases, with 13 bases remaining between them. In DNA, the CDR3 is TGTGCCAGCAGCCCTCCACATAGAAACGAGCAGTACTTC. This codes for CASSPPHRNEQYF. The complete variable domain, with remaining parts taken from reference TRBV7-9 and TRBJ2-7, reads DTGVSQNPRHKITKRGQNVTFRCDPISEHNRLYWYRQTLGQGPEFLTYFQNEAQLEKSRLLSDRFSAERPKGSFSTLEIQRTEQGDSAMYLCASSPPHRNEQYFGPGTRLTVT.

This clonotype occurred many times. CDR3 sequence (DNA): TGTGCCAGCAGCTCCCGGGACAGGGACCCTCTTTTTCACACCTTC. Amino acid sequence: CASSSRDRDPLFHTF. This chain uses TRBV11-2 with TRBJ1-2; TRBD1 agrees at 9 bases. V lost 4 bases and J lost 12; bases outside the gene matches: 15. Germline CDR1 is SGHAT and CDR2 is FQNNGV. The CDR3 loop spans 15 amino acids.

The chain recombines TRBV5-1 with TRBJ2-4; 7 bases align to TRBD2. J was trimmed by 5 bases and V by 4 bases; bases with no gene match: 9. In germline, CDR1 is SGHRS, CDR2 YFSETQ. CDR3 length: 15 residues. CDR3 sequence (DNA): TGCGCCAGCAGCCCACCGGGGGGTCTTCAAAACATTCAGTACTTC. This codes for CASSPPGGLQNIQYF.

This clonotype showed up just a few times. The chain is built from TRBV19 and TRBJ2-7; possibly TRBD2 for D (6 bases). Trimming cost V 5 bases and J 6 bases, with 14 bases left between them. Germline V CDR1 and CDR2: LNHDA, SQIVND (reference sequence). The CDR3 extends over 13 amino acids. CDR3 nucleotide sequence: TGTGCCAGTAGTCTCCGGACGGGGGTCGAGCAGTACGTC. Encoded protein: CASSLRTGVEQYV.